This entry lists 28 T cell receptor beta chains sequenced from one sample in a study of PD-L1 blockade in urothelial cancer. Profiling relied on immunoSEQ multiplex PCR, and the TCRdb table lists in-frame clones only, not all of them. The sample includes about 37,000 clones, over 75% of them seen just once. Here the sequenced sample was PBMCs, taken around atezolizumab (anti-PD-L1) treatment. These receptors came from a man in his 60s with urothelial cancer.

The CDR3 sequence: CASSKGHNYGYTF. The CDR3 nucleotides read TGTGCCAGCAGCAAGGGACACAACTATGGCTACACCTTC. The chain uses TRBV6-5 and TRBJ1-2, with a tentative D call TRBD1 (6 bases). The CDR3 loop spans 13 amino acids. Germline V gene lookup returns CDR1 MNHEY and CDR2 SVGAGI. Trimming stripped 6 bases from V and 2 bases from J, with 10 bases between.

This chain connects TRBV7-2 to TRBJ2-2; TRBD1 agrees at 9 bases. Losses at the gene ends were 5 bases for V and 3 bases for J; bases not matched to a gene: 10. Per the germline V gene, CDR1 is SGHTA and CDR2 is FQGNSA. The CDR3 is 17 residues long. The CDR3 is CASSRRGGQGYTGELFF. Written as DNA, the CDR3 is TGTGCCAGCAGCCGGCGTGGGGGACAGGGTTACACCGGGGAGCTGTTTTTT.

CDR3 protein: CASSRSGGDEQYF. CDR3 sequence (DNA): TGCGCCAGCAGTCGCAGCGGGGGCGACGAGCAGTACTTC. This chain joins TRBV5-1 and TRBJ2-7; 8 bases are shared with TRBD2. Germline lookup yields CDR1 SGHRS and CDR2 YFSETQ. CDR3 size: 13 residues. Trimming cost V 5 bases and J 5 bases; bases outside gene matches: 6.

The rearrangement uses TRBV11-2 and TRBJ2-1; D might be TRBD2 (6 bases). The germline V gene encodes CDR1 SGHAT and CDR2 FQNNGV. The germline V and J ends were trimmed by 2 bases and 5 bases, with 10 bases remaining between them. The CDR3 covers 14 residues. The CDR3 nucleotides are TGTGCCAGCAGCTTAAATTTAGCGGACAATGAGCAGTTCTTC. It encodes CASSLNLADNEQFF.

The genes are TRBV6-5 and TRBJ2-7; 8 bases agree with TRBD2. CDR1 and CDR2 from the germline V gene are MNHEY and SVGAGI. The CDR3 runs 15 residues. V was clipped by 8 bases and J by 4 bases; unmatched bases: 13. CDR3: CASLPGPAGGYEQYF. CDR3 DNA sequence: TGTGCCAGCCTACCCGGACCCGCGGGGGGATACGAGCAGTACTTC.

This clone has more than one count but fewer than ten. The genes are TRBV11-2 and TRBJ2-1; 7 bases map to TRBD1. The CDR3 contains 13 residues. CDR1 SGHAT and CDR2 FQNNGV come from the germline V gene. The junction had 5 bases not matched to a gene; V was cut back by 3 bases and J by 9 bases. Here the CDR3 DNA reads TGTGCCAGCAGCTTGACAGGGAAACTTGAGCAGTTCTTC. Its protein is CASSLTGKLEQFF.

This chain joins TRBV18 and TRBJ2-5; TRBD1 agrees at 7 bases. CDR1 is KGHSH and CDR2 is LQKENI in the germline V gene. This CDR3 has 14 residues. V gave up 6 bases and J gave up 1 base; unmatched junction bases: 5. CDR3 sequence: CASSQGQVQETQYF. The CDR3, as DNA: TGTGCCAGCTCTCAAGGACAGGTCCAAGAGACCCAGTACTTC.

This clone was observed a few times. The chain combines TRBV7-9 with TRBJ2-3; 13 bases are a match to TRBD2. Losses at the gene ends were 5 bases for V and 2 bases for J; bases not matched to a gene: 4. The CDR3 loop spans 16 amino acids. Per germline, CDR1 SEHNR and CDR2 FQNEAQ (reference sequence). DNA of the CDR3: TGTGCCAGCAGCATGGGGACTAGCGGGGCCACAGATACGCAGTATTTT. Protein: CASSMGTSGATDTQYF. The variable domain in full, with the rest retrieved from reference TRBV7-9 and TRBJ2-3, is DTGVSQNPRHKITKRGQNVTFRCDPISEHNRLYWYRQTLGQGPEFLTYFQNEAQLEKSRLLSDRFSAERPKGSFSTLEIQRTEQGDSAMYLCASSMGTSGATDTQYFGPGTRLTVL.

This rearrangement joins TRBV2 to TRBJ2-7; tentative D call: TRBD1 (6 bases). This CDR3 is built from 15 residues. Germline V gene sequence: CDR1 SNHLY, CDR2 FYNNEI. Between the trimmed V and J ends, which lost 3 bases and 7 bases, there was a span of 19 bases. CDR3 coding DNA: TGTGCCAGCAGTGATCCCTCTGACAGGAGGCTTGAGCAGTACTTC. Protein: CASSDPSDRRLEQYF.

The chain joins TRBV11-2 to TRBJ1-2, with D possibly being TRBD1 (6 bases). V dropped 5 bases and J dropped 4 bases, with 20 bases sitting between them. In germline, CDR1 is SGHAT, CDR2 FQNNGV. CDR3 size: 16 residues. The chain's CDR3 is CASSRIRFQGSYGYTF. The CDR3 DNA is TGTGCCAGCAGCCGGATAAGATTTCAGGGGAGCTATGGCTACACCTTC.

The gene calls are TRBV6-5 and TRBJ2-3; the match to TRBD2 covers 9 bases. This CDR3 has 15 amino acids. Germline V gives CDR1 MNHEY, CDR2 SVGAGI. With 5 bases clipped from V and 2 bases from J, the junction kept 5 bases outside the gene matches. The CDR3 loop reads CASSGGGGHTDTQYF. CDR3 in DNA: TGTGCCAGCAGTGGCGGGGGGGGACACACAGATACGCAGTATTTT.

This clone was observed a single time. The chain joins TRBV11-3 to TRBJ2-1, with D maybe TRBD1 (6 bases). The CDR3 has 15 residues. The germline V gene has CDR1 SGHNT and CDR2 YENEEA. The V gene lost 5 bases and the J gene lost 8 bases, with 19 bases spanning the gap. The CDR3 nucleotides are TGTGCCAGCAGCCCATCAGGGACAACTTCCGATGAGCAGTTCTTC. Translated, it gives CASSPSGTTSDEQFF.

The sample holds one count of this clone. This rearrangement joins TRBV11-2 to TRBJ2-3; weak D call: TRBD1 (5 bases). The germline CDR1 and CDR2 sequences are SGHAT and FQNNGV. The CDR3 loop spans 10 amino acids. The CDR3 nucleotides are TGTGGACAGTTCACAGATACGCAGTATTTT. Its protein product is CGQFTDTQYF.

V usage is TRBV4-1 and J usage is TRBJ2-3, with 10 bases fitting TRBD2. V lost 2 bases, J lost 5 bases, and 4 bases stayed unmatched. The CDR3 is 15 amino acids. Germline CDR1 reads MGHRA; CDR2 reads YSYEKL. The CDR3 loop is CASSQSGGAEDTQYF. Written as DNA, the CDR3 is TGCGCCAGCAGCCAAAGCGGGGGGGCGGAAGATACGCAGTATTTT.

This CDR3 reads CASSSTVYNSPLHF. The CDR3 nucleotides read TGCGCCAGCAGCTCGACAGTTTATAATTCACCCCTCCACTTT. This chain links TRBV5-1 with TRBJ1-6; D perhaps matches TRBD1 (5 bases). The CDR3 extends over 14 amino acids. V was cut by 3 bases and J by 4 bases, with 8 bases left in between. The V gene's germline CDR1 is SGHRS and CDR2 YFSETQ.

This chain connects TRBV2 to TRBJ1-5; 11 nucleotides align to TRBD1. The CDR3 has 16 residues. Losses at the gene ends were 3 bases for V and 6 bases for J; bases not matched to a gene: 7. Germline assignment: CDR1 SNHLY and CDR2 FYNNEI. CDR3 DNA: TGTGCCAGCAGTGATCTGGGACAGGGGGAAGGTCAGCCCCAGCATTTT. It encodes CASSDLGQGEGQPQHF.

V gene TRBV25-1 combines with J gene TRBJ2-2; 9 positions match TRBD1. This CDR3 region has 16 residues. Germline assignment: CDR1 MGHDK and CDR2 SYGVNS. J was trimmed by 4 bases and V by 6 bases; bases with no gene match: 9. CDR3 in DNA: TGTGCCAGCAGGAAACAGGGGGCGTTCGGCACCGGGGAGCTGTTTTTT. This translates into CASRKQGAFGTGELFF.

The chain carries TRBV5-1 and TRBJ2-7, with 9 bases lining up with TRBD2. V was clipped by 5 bases and J by 4 bases; unmatched bases: 10. The CDR3 is made up of 15 amino acids. CDR1 is SGHRS, CDR2 YFSETQ, per germline. CDR3 amino acids: CASRLSLAGKYEQYF. The DNA for the CDR3 is TGCGCCAGCAGGTTATCCCTAGCGGGGAAATACGAGCAGTACTTC.

The chain uses TRBV5-1 and TRBJ2-3; 7 bases line up with TRBD1. Losses at the gene ends were 2 bases for V and 1 base for J; bases not matched to a gene: 4. Per the germline V gene, CDR1 is SGHRS and CDR2 is YFSETQ. This CDR3 contains 15 residues. CDR3 amino acids: CASSLTTGGTDTQYF. DNA for the CDR3: TGCGCCAGCAGCTTAACCACAGGGGGCACAGATACGCAGTATTTT.

The chain uses TRBV30 and TRBJ1-2; D is uncertain. CDR3 length: 14 amino acids. V was trimmed by 0 bases and J by 1 base, leaving 9 bases between them. Germline assignment: CDR1 GTSNPN and CDR2 SVGIG (reference sequence). This chain's CDR3 is CAWSVYGGNYGYTF. CDR3 in DNA: TGTGCCTGGAGTGTATACGGCGGTAACTATGGCTACACCTTC.

For this clone: One end of the junction is discordant with germline, which a read error may explain. The chain couples TRBV7-7 to TRBJ2-7; D unclear. CDR3 length equals 13 residues. CDR1 and CDR2 (germline): SSHAT, FNYEAQ (reference sequence). As DNA, the CDR3 is TGTGCTAGCAGCTTAGCTAACTCCTACGAGCAGTACTTC. This sequence encodes CASSLANSYEQYF.

The chain is built from TRBV9 and TRBJ1-2, with TRBD1 as a possible D gene (5 bases). Germline loops: CDR1 SGDLS, CDR2 YYNGEE. V lost 3 bases and J lost 1, with 7 bases in between. CDR3 size: 13 residues. The CDR3 bases are TGTGCCAGCAGCGCCGGGGGTAACTATGGCTACACCTTC. Amino acid sequence: CASSAGGNYGYTF. Complete variable domain (other parts from reference TRBV9 and TRBJ1-2): DSGVTQTPKHLITATGQRVTLRCSPRSGDLSVYWYQQSLDQGLQFLIQYYNGEERAKGNILERFSAQQFPDLHSELNLSSLELGDSALYFCASSAGGNYGYTFGSGTRLTVV.

V gene TRBV21-1 combines with J gene TRBJ1-6; the D call in the table, TRBD1, was not verified against the DNA. TRBV21-1 is noted as a pseudogene. CDR3 length: 16 amino acids. This CDR3 reads CASSKGGQGVDSPLHF. The DNA of the CDR3 is TGTGCCAGCAGCAAGGGGGGACAGGGGGTTGATTCACCCCTCCACTTT.

The CDR3 DNA is TGTGCCAGCTCACTGGGACAGTTCACTGAAGCTTTCTTT. Translated: CASSLGQFTEAFF. This chain joins TRBV18 and TRBJ1-1; 7 positions match TRBD1. CDR1 KGHSH and CDR2 LQKENI come from the germline V gene. Trimming took 4 bases from V and 4 from J; bases not matched to a gene: 3. The CDR3 extends over 13 amino acids.

The chain joins TRBV4-1 to TRBJ1-2; D might be TRBD1 (6 bases). CDR3 length: 14 amino acids. Trimming took off 2 bases at V and 7 bases at J, with 14 bases between the two ends. Per the germline V gene, CDR1 is MGHRA and CDR2 is YSYEKL. The CDR3 region is CASSQRGQMSGYTF. The CDR3, as DNA: TGCGCCAGCAGCCAACGGGGACAAATGAGTGGCTACACCTTC.

V gene TRBV11-2 combines with J gene TRBJ2-3, with D possibly being TRBD1 (5 bases). Per germline, CDR1 SGHAT and CDR2 FQNNGV. CDR3 length: 15 residues. The V end lost 1 base, the J end lost 4 bases, and 12 bases lay between the germline ends. CDR3 protein: CASSLVFQGADTQYF. CDR3 coding DNA: TGTGCCAGCAGCTTAGTCTTCCAGGGTGCAGATACGCAGTATTTT.

V gene TRBV5-3 combines with J gene TRBJ1-2; 8 positions match TRBD1. TRBV5-3 is flagged as an ORF with uncertain function. The CDR3 consists of 18 residues. V was pared by 0 bases and J by 2 bases, with 12 bases of the junction left unmatched. CDR3 DNA: TGTGCCAGAAGCTTGGAGGGTTGCCGAGACAGGGGCAACTATGGCTACACCTTC. This gives the protein CARSLEGCRDRGNYGYTF.

The V call is TRBV10-2, the J call TRBJ2-7; D not resolved. Trimming took off 2 bases at V and 2 bases at J, with 10 bases between the two ends. This CDR3 has 14 amino acids. Germline V gives CDR1 WSHSY, CDR2 SAAADI. The CDR3 protein is CASSERAEAYEQYF. The CDR3 DNA sequence: TGCGCCAGCAGTGAGAGAGCCGAGGCCTACGAGCAGTACTTC.